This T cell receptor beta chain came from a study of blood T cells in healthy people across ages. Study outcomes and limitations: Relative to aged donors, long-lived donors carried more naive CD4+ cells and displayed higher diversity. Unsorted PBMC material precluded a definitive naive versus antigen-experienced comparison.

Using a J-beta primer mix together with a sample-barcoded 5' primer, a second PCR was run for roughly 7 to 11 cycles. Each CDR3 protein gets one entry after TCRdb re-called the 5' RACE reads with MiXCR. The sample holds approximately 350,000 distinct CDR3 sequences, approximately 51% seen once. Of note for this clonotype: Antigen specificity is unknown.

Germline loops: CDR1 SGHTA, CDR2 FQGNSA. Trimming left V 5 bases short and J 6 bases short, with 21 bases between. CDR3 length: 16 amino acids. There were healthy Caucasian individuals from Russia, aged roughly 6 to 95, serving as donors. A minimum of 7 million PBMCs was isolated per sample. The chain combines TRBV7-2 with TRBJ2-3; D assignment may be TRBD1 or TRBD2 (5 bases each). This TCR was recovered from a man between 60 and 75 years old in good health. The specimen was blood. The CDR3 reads CASSRGVGSGRDTQYF. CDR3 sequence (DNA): TGTGCCAGCAGCAGGGGAGTGGGAAGTGGCAGGGATACGCAGTATTTT.